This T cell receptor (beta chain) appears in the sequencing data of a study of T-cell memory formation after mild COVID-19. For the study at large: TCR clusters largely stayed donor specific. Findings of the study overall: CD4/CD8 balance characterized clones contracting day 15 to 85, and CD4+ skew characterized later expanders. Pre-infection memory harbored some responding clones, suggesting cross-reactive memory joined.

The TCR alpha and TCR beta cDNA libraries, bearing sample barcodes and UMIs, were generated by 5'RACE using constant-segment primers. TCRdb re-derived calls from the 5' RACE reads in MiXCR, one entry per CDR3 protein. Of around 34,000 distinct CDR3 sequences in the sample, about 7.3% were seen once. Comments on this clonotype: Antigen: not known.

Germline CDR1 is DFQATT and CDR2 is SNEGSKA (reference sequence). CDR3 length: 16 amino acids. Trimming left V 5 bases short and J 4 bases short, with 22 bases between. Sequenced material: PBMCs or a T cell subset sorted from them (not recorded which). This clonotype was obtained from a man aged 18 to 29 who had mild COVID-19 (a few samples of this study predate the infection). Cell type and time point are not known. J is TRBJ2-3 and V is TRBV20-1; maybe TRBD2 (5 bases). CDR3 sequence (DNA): TGCAGTGCTCCCGCGGGTGGCGGCTGGGTCGCAGATACGCAGTATTTT. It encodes CSAPAGGGWVADTQYF.